This TCR beta chain emerged from a study of T-cell reconstitution after alpha-beta-depleted transplantation in children. Unique molecular identifiers were used to barcode this TCRbeta library. TCRdb re-called the PCR reads with MiXCR, one entry per CDR3 protein. The repertoire holds approximately 400,000 distinct CDR3 sequences, with about a tenth as singletons. In germline, CDR1 is MNHEY, CDR2 SMNVEV (reference sequence). The ends were cut back, 3 bases at V and 2 bases at J, with 8 bases in the middle. This CDR3 has 13 residues. Only a few counts were recorded for this clonotype. J is TRBJ2-7 and V is TRBV27; D is unclear. The sequence was obtained from a human donor who donated a stem cell graft to a child with acute myeloid leukemia. This material consisted of PBMCs from the stem cell graft donor, taken from the stem cell graft. CDR3 residues: CASSFRGAYEQYF. The CDR3 region has the DNA TGTGCCAGCAGTTTTCGAGGAGCCTACGAGCAGTACTTC.